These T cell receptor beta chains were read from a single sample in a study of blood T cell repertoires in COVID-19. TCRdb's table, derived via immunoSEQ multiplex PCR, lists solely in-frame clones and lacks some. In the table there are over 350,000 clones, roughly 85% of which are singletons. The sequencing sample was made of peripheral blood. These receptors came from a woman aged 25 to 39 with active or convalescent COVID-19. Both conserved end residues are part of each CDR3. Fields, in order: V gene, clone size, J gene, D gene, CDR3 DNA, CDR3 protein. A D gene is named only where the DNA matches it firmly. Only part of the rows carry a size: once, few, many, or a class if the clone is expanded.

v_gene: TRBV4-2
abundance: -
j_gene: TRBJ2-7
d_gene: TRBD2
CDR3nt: TGTGCCAGCAGCCAAGATTCTAGCGGGCCCTACGAGCAGTACTTC
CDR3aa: CASSQDSSGPYEQYF

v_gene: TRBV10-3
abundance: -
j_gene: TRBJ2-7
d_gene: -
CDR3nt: TGTGCCATCAGTGAGGGCACCTACGAGCAGTACTTC
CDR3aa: CAISEGTYEQYF

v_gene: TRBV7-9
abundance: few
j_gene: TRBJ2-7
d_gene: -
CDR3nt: TGTGCCAGCAGCTTAGCGCCCGGACTGGATCGATACGAGCAGTACTTC
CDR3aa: CASSLAPGLDRYEQYF

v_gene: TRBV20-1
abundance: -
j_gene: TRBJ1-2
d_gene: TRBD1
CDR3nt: TGCAGTGCTAGTCCGGAGCTCGACAGGGGCGGATCTGGCTACACCTTC
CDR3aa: CSASPELDRGGSGYTF

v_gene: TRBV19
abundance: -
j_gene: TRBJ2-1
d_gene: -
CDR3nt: TGTGCCAGTAGTAGGCAGACCTACAATGAGCAGTTCTTC
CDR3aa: CASSRQTYNEQFF

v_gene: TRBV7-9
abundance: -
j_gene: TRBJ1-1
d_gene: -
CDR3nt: TGTGCCAGCAGCTTAGTAAACACTGAAGCTTTCTTT
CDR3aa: CASSLVNTEAFF

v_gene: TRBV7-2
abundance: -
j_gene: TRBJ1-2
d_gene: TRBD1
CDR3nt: TGTGCCAGCAGCCAAGACAGGGCCTATGGCTACACCTTC
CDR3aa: CASSQDRAYGYTF

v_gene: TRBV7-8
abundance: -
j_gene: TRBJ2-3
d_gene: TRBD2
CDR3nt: TGTGCCAGCAGCTGGACTAGCGGGAGTGTCCCAGATACGCAGTATTTT
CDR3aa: CASSWTSGSVPDTQYF

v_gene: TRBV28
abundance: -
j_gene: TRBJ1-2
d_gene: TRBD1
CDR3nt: TGTGCCATCCCGAGACAGGGGGCTGCTAAAGGCTACACCTTC
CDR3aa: CAIPRQGAAKGYTF

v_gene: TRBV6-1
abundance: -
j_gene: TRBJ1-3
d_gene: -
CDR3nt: TGTGCCAGCAGTGAATTGGGGGCGAACTCTGGAAACACCATATATTTT
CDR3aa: CASSELGANSGNTIYF

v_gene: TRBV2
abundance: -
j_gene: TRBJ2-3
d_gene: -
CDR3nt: TGTGCCAGCAGTGAAGCGCGTAAGATTTCTAGTGCGGCAGATACGCAGTATTTT
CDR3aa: CASSEARKISSAADTQYF

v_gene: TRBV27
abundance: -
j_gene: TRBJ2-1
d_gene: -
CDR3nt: TGTGCCAGCAGTTTATTGGCCAGGGATGATGAGCAGTTCTTC
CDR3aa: CASSLLARDDEQFF

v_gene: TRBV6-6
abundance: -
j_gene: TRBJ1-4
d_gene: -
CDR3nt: TGTGCCAGCAGTACAACAGGGTCCGTGCTAGAAAAACTGTTTTTT
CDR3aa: CASSTTGSVLEKLFF

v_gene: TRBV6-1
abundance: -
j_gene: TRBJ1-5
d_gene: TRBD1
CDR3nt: TGTGCCAGCAGTGAGGGGACAGGGGAAGGACAGCCCCAGCATTTT
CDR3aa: CASSEGTGEGQPQHF

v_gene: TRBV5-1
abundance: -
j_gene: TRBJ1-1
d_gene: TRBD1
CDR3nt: TGCGCCAGCAGCCGGACCGGGACAGGGGCGATCGCTGAAGCTTTCTTT
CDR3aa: CASSRTGTGAIAEAFF

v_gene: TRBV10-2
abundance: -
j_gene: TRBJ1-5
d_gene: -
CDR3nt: TGCGCCAGCAGTGAATCTCCGATTGTAGATCAGCCCCAGCATTTT
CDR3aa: CASSESPIVDQPQHF

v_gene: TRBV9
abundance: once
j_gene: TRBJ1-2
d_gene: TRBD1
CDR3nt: TGTGCCAGCAGCGGGGACAGGGCCGGCTACACCTTC
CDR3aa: CASSGDRAGYTF

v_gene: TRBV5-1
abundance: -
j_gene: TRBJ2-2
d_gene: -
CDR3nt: TGCGCCAGCAGCTTGGTAGAGTCTGGGGAGCTGTTTTTT
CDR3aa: CASSLVESGELFF

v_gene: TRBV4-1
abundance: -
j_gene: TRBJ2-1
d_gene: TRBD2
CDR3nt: TGCGCCAGCAGCCAAGAAGATGAGGCGGGGGATTACAATGAGCAGTTCTTC
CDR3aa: CASSQEDEAGDYNEQFF

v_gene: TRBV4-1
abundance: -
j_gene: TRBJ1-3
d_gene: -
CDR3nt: TGCGCCAGCAGCCAAGTCGGCGGGCTTGGAAACACCATATATTTT
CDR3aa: CASSQVGGLGNTIYF

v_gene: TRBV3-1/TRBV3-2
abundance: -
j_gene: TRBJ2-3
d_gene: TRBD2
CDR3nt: TGTGCCAGCAGCCTCGGACCGGGACTAGCGCTTAGCACAGATACGCAGTATTTT
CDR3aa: CASSLGPGLALSTDTQYF

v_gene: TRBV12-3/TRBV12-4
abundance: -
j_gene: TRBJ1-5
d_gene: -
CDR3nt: TGTGCCAGCAGCTCTTCGGGAGGCCAGCCCCAGCATTTT
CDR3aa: CASSSSGGQPQHF

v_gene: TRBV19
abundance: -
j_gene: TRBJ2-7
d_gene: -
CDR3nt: TGTGCCAGTAGTATAACAGCCTACTACGAGCAGTACTTC
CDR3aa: CASSITAYYEQYF

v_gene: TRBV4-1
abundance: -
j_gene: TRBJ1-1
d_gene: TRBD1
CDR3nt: TGCGCCAGCAGCCAAGCTGACAGGGGGGCCACTGAAGCTTTCTTT
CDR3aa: CASSQADRGATEAFF

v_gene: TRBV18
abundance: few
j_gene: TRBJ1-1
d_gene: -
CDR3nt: TGTGCCAGCTCAACCGGACAGAGCTCAAACACTGAAGCTTTCTTT
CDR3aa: CASSTGQSSNTEAFF